These 16 T cell receptor beta chains were sequenced from one sample in a study of T cell repertoires in cytomegalovirus infection. A single record per CDR3 protein comes from TCRdb applying MiXCR to the reads. The table records about 310,000 distinct CDR3 sequences, roughly a sixth of them present only once. The sample taken for sequencing was PBMCs. The source is a human donor in good health (CMV status not recorded). Some clones in this sample may be carry-over from other donors' samples.

The chain links TRBV20-1 to TRBJ2-1; 10 nucleotides align to TRBD1. The germline V gene has CDR1 DFQATT and CDR2 SNEGSKA (reference sequence). This CDR3 is built from 13 residues. V was pared by 6 bases and J by 5 bases, with 4 bases of the junction left unmatched. As DNA, the CDR3 is TGCAGTGCAACCGGGACAGGGGACAATGAGCAGTTCTTC. This encodes CSATGTGDNEQFF.

V and J are TRBV28 and TRBJ1-5, with no clear D. The CDR3 loop spans 12 amino acids. The germline V gene has CDR1 MDHEN and CDR2 SYDVKM. The V end was cut by 5 bases, the J end by 9 bases, with 11 bases between. In DNA, the CDR3 is TGTGCCAGCAGTCCCTCTGGGGTGCCCCAGCATTTT. Its translation: CASSPSGVPQHF.

This clonotype was found many times. The CDR3 DNA reads as TGTGCCAGCAGCCTACAGGGGGTCGGCTATGGCTACACCTTC. It translates to CASSLQGVGYGYTF. The chain couples TRBV7-9 to TRBJ1-2; TRBD1 matches at 8 bases. Germline V gene lookup returns CDR1 SEHNR and CDR2 FQNEAQ (reference sequence). The CDR3 has 14 residues. V was pared by 5 bases and J by 4 bases, with 6 bases of the junction left unmatched.

The genes are TRBV7-9 and TRBJ1-4; D not resolved. V lost 4 bases to trimming and J lost 5 bases, with 11 bases between them. The CDR3 has 14 amino acids. Germline lookup yields CDR1 SEHNR and CDR2 FQNEAQ (reference sequence). CDR3 residues: CASSSPVLNEKLFF. In nucleotides, the CDR3 is TGTGCCAGCAGCTCCCCCGTCTTAAATGAAAAACTGTTTTTT.

The chain is built from TRBV6-2 or TRBV6-3 and TRBJ1-1; D might be TRBD1 (5 bases). The ends were cut back, 7 bases at V and 0 bases at J, with 9 bases in the middle. The CDR3 runs 13 residues. CDR1 and CDR2 (germline): MNHEY, SVGEGT. The DNA for the CDR3 is TGTGCCAGCATGGGACTTATGAACACTGAAGCTTTCTTT. Protein sequence: CASMGLMNTEAFF.

The sample holds many counts of this clonotype. The chain combines TRBV28 with TRBJ2-7, with D hard to call. Between the trimmed V and J ends, which lost 7 bases and 6 bases, there was a span of 10 bases. Germline CDR1 and CDR2: MDHEN and SYDVKM. The CDR3 is 11 amino acids. The DNA of the CDR3 is TGTGCCAGCACCACGATCACCGAGCAGTACTTC. Its translation: CASTTITEQYF.

This clonotype turned up a few times. The V gene is TRBV4-2, the J gene TRBJ2-5; D is possibly TRBD2 (7 bases). The V end lost 4 bases, the J end lost 4 bases, and 16 bases lay between the germline ends. The CDR3 contains 15 residues. The germline V gene encodes CDR1 LGHNA and CDR2 YNFKEQ. CDR3 in DNA: TGTGCCAGCAGCCCCACGAGGGGGGGCCGAGAGACCCAGTACTTC. It codes for CASSPTRGGRETQYF.

This clonotype turned up a few times. V is TRBV20-1 and J is TRBJ1-3; 7 bases align to TRBD1. J was trimmed by 0 bases and V by 6 bases; bases with no gene match: 11. The CDR3 is 16 amino acids. CDR1 DFQATT and CDR2 SNEGSKA come from the germline V gene (reference sequence). CDR3 loop: CSAATGWPPSGNTIYF. Written as DNA, the CDR3 is TGCAGTGCAGCGACAGGGTGGCCCCCCTCTGGAAACACCATATATTTT.

This clonotype was picked up a small number of times. The rearrangement uses TRBV7-3 and TRBJ1-3; D remains ambiguous. The CDR3 totals 17 residues. Germline CDR1 is SGHTA and CDR2 is FQGTGA. V dropped 2 bases and J dropped 0 bases, with 14 bases sitting between them. CDR3 residues: CASSLVGPGSSGNTIYF. The CDR3 DNA reads TGTGCCAGCAGCTTAGTAGGCCCGGGGAGCTCTGGAAACACCATATATTTT.

This clonotype was counted a few times. J is TRBJ2-3 and V is TRBV6-1, with 12 positions matching TRBD2. Unmatched junction bases numbered 3, after V lost 3 bases and J lost 2 bases. Germline CDR1 reads MNHNS; CDR2 reads SASEGT. The CDR3 is 16 residues long. CDR3 loop: CASSDWTSGDTDTQYF. CDR3 nucleotides: TGTGCCAGCAGTGACTGGACTAGCGGGGACACAGATACGCAGTATTTT.

Only a few counts were recorded for this clonotype. The V gene is TRBV7-6, the J gene TRBJ2-2, with 9 nucleotides matching TRBD1. The CDR3 contains 15 residues. The germline gives CDR1 SGHVS, CDR2 FNYEAQ. The ends lost 1 base at V and 4 bases at J; junction bases unmatched: 1. The CDR3 nucleotides read TGTGCCAGCAGCTTAGAACAGGGGGCCACCGGGGAGCTGTTTTTT. Protein: CASSLEQGATGELFF.

The chain carries TRBV5-1 and TRBJ2-5, with 11 positions matching TRBD2. The germline gives CDR1 SGHRS, CDR2 YFSETQ. The V gene end was trimmed by 4 bases and the J gene end by 4 bases; junction bases not matched to a gene: 12. CDR3 size: 17 residues. The CDR3 coding sequence is TGCGCCAGCAGCCCCAACCTTAGCGGGGGGGCCGGAGAGACCCAGTACTTC. Amino acid sequence: CASSPNLSGGAGETQYF.

This chain joins TRBV23-1 and TRBJ1-1; D ambiguous. TRBV23-1 is marked as an open reading frame, function uncertain. The ends were cut back, 0 bases at V and 6 bases at J, with 11 bases in the middle. CDR3 length: 14 amino acids. The CDR3 nucleotides read TGCGCCAGCAGTCAATCGTACAGAAGCGCTGAAGCTTTCTTT. Translating it yields CASSQSYRSAEAFF.

This clonotype was seen repeatedly, ten times or more. V gene TRBV12-3 or TRBV12-4 combines with J gene TRBJ1-1, with D tentatively TRBD1 (6 bases). The CDR3 length is 16 residues. The V end lost 3 bases, the J end lost 1 base, and 15 bases lay between the germline ends. DNA of the CDR3: TGTGCCAGCAGTTTCGCCCGAATAGGGGGGAACACTGAAGCTTTCTTT. As protein: CASSFARIGGNTEAFF.

V and J are TRBV5-1 and TRBJ1-1; D gene ambiguous. CDR3 length: 16 amino acids. V was trimmed by 1 base and J by 1 base, leaving 14 bases between them. The V gene's germline CDR1 is SGHRS and CDR2 YFSETQ. Here the CDR3 reads CASSLKTGSGNTEAFF. The CDR3 DNA follows: TGCGCCAGCAGCTTGAAGACGGGGAGTGGGAACACTGAAGCTTTCTTT.

This clonotype was seen repeatedly, ten times or more. V gene TRBV25-1 combines with J gene TRBJ2-2; D might be TRBD1 (6 bases). The CDR3 sequence is 16 residues long. Trimming removed 1 base at V and 5 bases at J, with 14 bases between. CDR1 is MGHDK and CDR2 is SYGVNS in the germline V gene. The CDR3 nucleotides are TGTGCCAGCAGTGAATTGGAACAGGGTGGGACCGGGGAGCTGTTTTTT. This translates into CASSELEQGGTGELFF.